The present TCR beta chain was sequenced within a study of T-cell reconstitution after alpha-beta-depleted transplantation in children. This clonotype has a count of ten or more. The V gene lost 4 bases and the J gene lost 4 bases, with 11 bases spanning the gap. The CDR3 runs 13 residues. Germline V gene lookup returns CDR1 SGHDT and CDR2 YYEEEE. Unique molecular identifiers were used to barcode this TCRbeta library. TCRdb re-derived calls from the PCR reads in MiXCR, one entry per CDR3 protein. The table has approximately 200,000 distinct CDR3 sequences, roughly 14% seen once; the top ten hold less than 15%.

This clonotype was sampled from a human donor who donated a stem cell graft to a child with acute lymphoblastic leukemia. Sequences were derived from PBMCs from the stem cell graft donor, sampled from the stem cell graft. The V gene is TRBV5-6, the J gene TRBJ1-2; D uncertain. The CDR3 reads CASSPDGSYGYTF. The CDR3 DNA sequence: TGTGCCAGCAGCCCGGACGGGTCCTATGGCTACACCTTC.